This T cell receptor beta chain was retrieved from a study of blood T cell repertoires in COVID-19. At the level of the study: Some COVID-19 samples were acute and others convalescent; all came from the United States, Italy and Spain. T cells, B-cell-depleted T cells, or PBMCs provided the cDNA or gDNA that served as material.

Original analysis: Amplified reference gene primers provided the basis for estimating nucleated cell counts. Data came from immunoSEQ multiplex PCR; TCRdb stores just in-frame clones and leaves some out. V, J and clone size derive from that table, while D and trimming were established from the DNA sequence. The sample includes fewer than 85,000 clones, around three quarters seen only once; the top ten take more than 25%. This clone has just a few counts. The CDR3 extends over 13 amino acids. V lost 6 bases, J lost 4 bases, and 12 bases lay in between. Germline assignment: CDR1 WNHNN and CDR2 SYGVQD (reference sequence).

Sequencing was performed on peripheral blood. The chain carries TRBV10-1 and TRBJ1-1; no clear D gene. The sequence derives from a man in his 60s with active or convalescent COVID-19. CDR3 sequence reads: CASRASGSTEAFF. CDR3 DNA sequence: TGCGCCAGCAGGGCATCGGGTAGCACTGAAGCTTTCTTT.